The clone carrying this T cell receptor beta chain came up a few times. What it recognizes is unknown. Assay used: immunoSEQ multiplex PCR; TCRdb lists only in-frame clones, some missing. The table includes 110,000 or so clones, 88% detected once. Separate from the roughly 730-subject first cohort, the 120-subject validation cohort was the one that the donors belonged to. These data are taken from a study of cytomegalovirus exposure and HLA in healthy donors. Study-level background: The 95 to 150 validation repertoires used the same platform as the 666 first-cohort repertoires, a later analysis reported.

Study results and limitations: Cytomegalovirus-associated TCR beta chains were listed, numbering some 180. The classifier, whose performance was assessed in both the original and validation cohorts, reportedly diagnosed cytomegalovirus status with high specificity and sensitivity.

The sequence came from a woman under 30 in good health and CMV-seronegative. Sequencing was performed on PBMCs.

This CDR3 is CASSRQPQAEAFF. The CDR3 DNA is TGTGCCAGCAGCAGACAGCCGCAAGCAGAAGCTTTCTTT. This chain links TRBV6-4 with TRBJ1-1, with D perhaps TRBD1 (5 bases). This CDR3 region has 13 residues. Germline-derived CDR1 and CDR2 are MRHNA and SNTAGT. V shed 6 bases and J shed 8 bases, with 16 bases lying between them.